The 11 T cell receptor beta chains below were found in one sample sequenced in a study of blood T cell repertoires in COVID-19. Libraries were prepared by immunoSEQ multiplex PCR; TCRdb keeps only in-frame clonotypes and omits some of them. The table records roughly 120,000 clones, around 80% of them present only once. Sample: peripheral blood. The origin of the receptors is a man between 70 and 80 years old with acute or convalescent COVID-19.

This chain joins TRBV24-1 and TRBJ2-3, with TRBD2 matching over 8 bases. This CDR3 has 18 residues. The germline gives CDR1 KGHDR, CDR2 SFDVKD. V lost 4 bases, J lost 5 bases, and 16 bases stayed unmatched. For the CDR3, the DNA is TGTGCCACCAGTGAGCTGGGACTAGGCGGGGGTGGGGAAGATACGCAGTATTTT. This gives the protein CATSELGLGGGGEDTQYF.

V usage is TRBV2 and J usage is TRBJ2-2; the match to TRBD1 covers 9 bases. V shed 7 bases, J shed 4 bases, and the junction held 4 bases outside the gene matches. The V gene's germline CDR1 is SNHLY and CDR2 FYNNEI. This CDR3 comprises 14 residues. The CDR3 here is CASKGQGATGELFF. The CDR3 DNA follows: TGTGCCAGCAAGGGACAGGGAGCCACCGGGGAGCTGTTTTTT.

The V call is TRBV2, the J call TRBJ2-5; TRBD2 agrees at 9 bases. The CDR3 runs to 14 residues. The germline CDR1 and CDR2 sequences are SNHLY and FYNNEI. With V trimmed by 7 bases and J by 5 bases, 8 bases remained unmatched. CDR3: CASMTGTSWETQYF. CDR3 nucleotides: TGTGCCAGCATGACGGGGACTAGCTGGGAGACCCAGTACTTC. Complete variable domain (other parts from reference TRBV2 and TRBJ2-5): EPEVTQTPSHQVTQMGQEVILRCVPISNHLYFYWYRQILGQKVEFLVSFYNNEISEKSEIFDDQFSVERPDGSNFTLKIRSTKLEDSAMYFCASMTGTSWETQYFGPGTRLLVL.

The V and J genes are TRBV10-3 and TRBJ2-1; a possible D gene is TRBD1 (6 bases). Per germline, CDR1 ENHRY and CDR2 SYGVKD. The CDR3 has 17 residues. Trimming pared 6 bases from V and 0 bases from J, leaving 18 bases between. The CDR3, as DNA: TGTGCCATCAGGGGGACACTTAGCAAGAGCTCCTACAATGAGCAGTTCTTC. Encoded protein: CAIRGTLSKSSYNEQFF.

The chain joins TRBV5-1 to TRBJ2-7; 11 positions match TRBD2. CDR3 size: 15 residues. Trimming cost V 5 bases and J 3 bases; bases outside gene matches: 7. CDR1 SGHRS and CDR2 YFSETQ come from the germline V gene. CDR3 DNA: TGCGCCAGCAGTAGAGGACTAGCGGGCGACTACGAGCAGTACTTC. Its protein product is CASSRGLAGDYEQYF. Using reference TRBV5-1 and TRBJ2-7 for the parts outside the CDR3, the full variable domain is KAGVTQTPRYLIKTRGQQVTLSCSPISGHRSVSWYQQTPGQGLQFLFEYFSETQRNKGNFPGRFSGRQFSNSRSEMNVSTLELGDSALYLCASSRGLAGDYEQYFGPGTRLTVT.

The chain uses TRBV6-5 and TRBJ2-6; D call uncertain. CDR1 is MNHEY, CDR2 SVGAGI, per germline. This CDR3 comprises 15 residues. Trimming cost V 6 bases and J 0 bases, with 9 bases left between them. Here the CDR3 DNA reads TGTGCCAGCAGGAGCCAAGTCTCTGGGGCCAACGTCCTGACTTTC. Its protein is CASRSQVSGANVLTF.

This clone was found a few times. This chain links TRBV29-1 with TRBJ1-3; perhaps TRBD1 as D (5 bases). This CDR3 comprises 14 residues. Germline-derived CDR1 and CDR2 are SQVTM and ANQGSEA. Trimming removed 6 bases from V and 1 base from J, with 13 bases in between. CDR3 residues: CSVEKGWSGNTIYF. DNA of the CDR3: TGCAGCGTGGAAAAGGGGTGGTCTGGAAACACCATATATTTT.

The V gene is TRBV11-1, the J gene TRBJ2-2; TRBD2 aligns across 7 bases. J lost 1 base, V lost 8 bases, and 4 bases had no gene match. Germline loops: CDR1 SGHAT, CDR2 FQDESV (reference sequence). The CDR3 length is 14 residues. The CDR3 here is CASSRGENTGELFF. In DNA form, the CDR3 reads TGTGCCAGCTCACGGGGGGAGAACACCGGGGAGCTGTTTTTT. The variable domain in full, with the rest retrieved from reference TRBV11-1 and TRBJ2-2, is EAEVAQSPRYKITEKSQAVAFWCDPISGHATLYWYRQILGQGPELLVQFQDESVVDDSQLPKDRFSAERLKGVDSTLKIQPAELGDSAMYLCASSRGENTGELFFGEGSRLTVL.

The V call is TRBV19, the J call TRBJ2-3; 9 bases fit TRBD2. Trimming took 4 bases from V and 0 from J; bases not matched to a gene: 11. Germline assignment: CDR1 LNHDA and CDR2 SQIVND (reference sequence). This CDR3 has 18 residues. CDR3 DNA sequence: TGTGCCAGTAGTAGCGGGAGGGCCATCCAGTATAGCACAGATACGCAGTATTTT. The encoded protein is CASSSGRAIQYSTDTQYF. Variable domain in full (rest from reference TRBV19 and TRBJ2-3): DGGITQSPKYLFRKEGQNVTLSCEQNLNHDAMYWYRQDPGQGLRLIYYSQIVNDFQKGDIAEGYSVSREKKESFPLTVTSAQKNPTAFYLCASSSGRAIQYSTDTQYFGPGTRLTVL.

This chain connects TRBV4-1 to TRBJ1-4; D might be TRBD1 (6 bases). Germline V lookup: CDR1 MGHRA, CDR2 YSYEKL. This CDR3 region has 14 residues. V lost 0 bases, J lost 10 bases, and 12 bases lay in between. The CDR3 nucleotides are TGCGCCAGCAGCCAAGACTCTTTGACAGGAAAACTGTTTTTT. Translating it yields CASSQDSLTGKLFF.

V gene TRBV5-1 combines with J gene TRBJ2-7; 7 bases are shared with TRBD1. The CDR3 is 14 amino acids. V lost 3 bases to trimming and J lost 0 bases; unmatched junction nucleotides: 3. Germline values: CDR1 SGHRS, CDR2 YFSETQ. The DNA of the CDR3 is TGCGCCAGCAGCTCGACAGGGCCCTCCTACGAGCAGTACTTC. Protein product: CASSSTGPSYEQYF.